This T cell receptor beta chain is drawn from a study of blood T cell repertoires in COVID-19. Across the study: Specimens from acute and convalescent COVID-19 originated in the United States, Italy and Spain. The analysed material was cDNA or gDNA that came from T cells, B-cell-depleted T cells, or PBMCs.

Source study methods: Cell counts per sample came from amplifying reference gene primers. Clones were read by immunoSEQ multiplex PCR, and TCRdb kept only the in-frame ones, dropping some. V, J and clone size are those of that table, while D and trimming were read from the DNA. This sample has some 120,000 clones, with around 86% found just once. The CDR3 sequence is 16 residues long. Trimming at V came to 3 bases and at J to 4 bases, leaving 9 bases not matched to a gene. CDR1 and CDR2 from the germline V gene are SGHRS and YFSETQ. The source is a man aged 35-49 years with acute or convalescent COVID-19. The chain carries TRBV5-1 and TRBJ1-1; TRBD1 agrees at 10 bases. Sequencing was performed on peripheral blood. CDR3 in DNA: TGCGCCAGCAGCTCGGGACAGGGGTTTACTGGCACTGAAGCTTTCTTT. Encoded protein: CASSSGQGFTGTEAFF.